This TCR beta chain was documented in a study of T cell responses to AZD1222 COVID-19 vaccine. TCRdb keeps only in-frame clones here, not all; method: immunoSEQ multiplex PCR. The repertoire holds about 120,000 clones, with 80% to 90% as singletons. The germline V gene encodes CDR1 MGHDK and CDR2 SYGVNS. V was trimmed by 4 bases and J by 8 bases, leaving 8 bases between them. This CDR3 region has 11 residues. The sample was peripheral blood, taken on day 0 of MenACWY control vaccination. The TCR originated in an adult in good health. The V and J genes are TRBV25-1 and TRBJ1-2; no definite D call. Here the CDR3 DNA reads TGTGCCAGCAGTGGTCCTACCGGCTACACCTTC. It is translated as CASSGPTGYTF.